This T cell receptor (beta chain) was recovered during a study of T cell responses to AZD1222 COVID-19 vaccine. Regarding the study as a whole: CD4 TCRs linked to vaccination spanned spike, dominating at 160-218 and 743-854.

Using immunoSEQ multiplex PCR, the repertoire was profiled, and TCRdb retains in-frame clones only, with some absent. The sample records roughly 93,000 clones, 90% being singletons. About this clone: Antigen unknown.

The clonotype comes from an adult in good health. The starting material was peripheral blood, obtained on day 0 of AZD1222 vaccination.

CDR3 nucleotide sequence: TGTGCCACCAGCAGAGATGGACTAGCGACTGATACGCAGTATTTT. This sequence encodes CATSRDGLATDTQYF. The J gene is TRBJ2-3, the V gene TRBV15; 9 bases align to TRBD2. Germline-derived CDR1 and CDR2 are LNHNV and YYDKDF (reference sequence). With V trimmed by 0 bases and J by 6 bases, 4 bases remained unmatched. The CDR3 loop spans 15 amino acids.